Below, 4 T cell receptor beta chains from the same sample are listed, as sequenced in a study of brain T cells in children with intractable seizures. The time point is: blood from clinic visit 5 months post-surgery; TSC patient then seizure free. Sequenced by immunoSEQ multiplex PCR; TCRdb stores in-frame clones only, minus some. The data show about 340,000 clones, with over 85% seen just once and 5% to 7% held by the top ten. This sample comprised peripheral blood, obtained 4 to 5 months after surgery. Receptors were obtained from a boy in the first two years of life with tuberous sclerosis and intractable seizures.

The rearrangement joins TRBV19 to TRBJ1-5, with D unclear. The V end was cut by 5 bases, the J end by 4 bases, with 12 bases between. Germline values: CDR1 LNHDA, CDR2 SQIVND (reference sequence). The CDR3 runs to 14 residues. In nucleotides, the CDR3 is TGTGCCAGTAGTCCCCACCGGGCAAATCAGCCCCAGCATTTT. Translation: CASSPHRANQPQHF.

The chain employs TRBV9 and TRBJ1-2, with TRBD1 as a possible D gene (6 bases). This CDR3 has 11 residues. V dropped 1 base and J dropped 9 bases, with 7 bases sitting between them. The germline V gene encodes CDR1 SGDLS and CDR2 YYNGEE. The CDR3 nucleotides read TGTGCCAGCAGCGTAAGGGGGAGCTACACCTTC. Its translation: CASSVRGSYTF. The full variable domain, rest sourced from reference TRBV9 and TRBJ1-2, is DSGVTQTPKHLITATGQRVTLRCSPRSGDLSVYWYQQSLDQGLQFLIQYYNGEERAKGNILERFSAQQFPDLHSELNLSSLELGDSALYFCASSVRGSYTFGSGTRLTVV.

V and J are TRBV9 and TRBJ1-1; D perhaps matches TRBD1 (6 bases). This CDR3 has 15 residues. Germline V gene lookup returns CDR1 SGDLS and CDR2 YYNGEE. The V end was cut by 3 bases, the J end by 5 bases, with 17 bases between. CDR3 region: CASSETEGGKTEAFF. The CDR3 bases are TGTGCCAGCAGCGAGACGGAGGGGGGTAAGACTGAAGCTTTCTTT.

This chain connects TRBV21-1 to TRBJ1-5; the table's TRBD1 call for D was not verified on the DNA. TRBV21-1 is deemed a pseudogene. This CDR3 has 15 amino acids. The CDR3 spells CASEGAGGMDQPQHF. Written as DNA, the CDR3 is TGTGCCAGCGAGGGGGCAGGGGGGATGGATCAGCCCCAGCATTTT.